The 21 T cell receptor beta chains presented below share a single source sample, sequenced in a study of cytomegalovirus exposure and HLA in healthy donors (dated by TCRdb to between 2016 and 2019). The library relied on the immunoSEQ multiplex PCR assay. The table comes from immuneACCESS by way of TCRdb, which keeps in-frame sequences with V and J called. Part of the clones is missing from these tables; in studies checked, under half for an unresolved V gene and the rest for unknown reasons. The sample table contains roughly 95,000 clones; only one count was recorded for roughly 85% of them. The ten most abundant clones make up more than 20% of the sample. Sequenced: PBMCs. These receptors were taken from a man between 18 and 35 years old in good health and CMV-seropositive.

This chain links TRBV5-1 with TRBJ1-4, with 8 bases matching TRBD1. V gave up 0 bases and J gave up 3 bases; unmatched junction bases: 7. The CDR3 runs to 17 residues. Germline V lookup: CDR1 SGHRS, CDR2 YFSETQ. This chain's CDR3 is CASSLGVYRGSNEKLFF. Here the CDR3 DNA reads TGCGCCAGCAGCTTGGGGGTTTACAGGGGGTCTAATGAAAAACTGTTTTTT.

This clone occurred a few times. This chain links TRBV5-1 with TRBJ2-5; a possible D gene is TRBD2 (6 bases). Per germline, CDR1 SGHRS and CDR2 YFSETQ. This CDR3 comprises 14 residues. V was shortened by 0 bases and J by 2 bases, with 8 bases between the two germline ends. CDR3: CASSLDSGQETQYF. CDR3 sequence (DNA): TGCGCCAGCAGCTTGGATAGCGGTCAAGAGACCCAGTACTTC.

V and J are TRBV5-6 and TRBJ2-7; 11 bases line up with TRBD2. Germline CDR1 SGHDT, CDR2 YYEEEE. This CDR3 has 17 amino acids. Germline trimming cut 1 base from V and 2 bases from J; bases unmatched to any gene: 8. The CDR3 loop is CASSLLLVTSGTYEQYF. The CDR3 nucleotides are TGTGCCAGCAGCTTGTTGTTAGTGACTAGCGGGACCTACGAGCAGTACTTC.

Comment on this clone: Additional DNA sequences in this sample encode the identical CDR3. The chain combines TRBV2 with TRBJ1-1; D uncertain. The V end lost 7 bases, the J end lost 4 bases, and 7 bases lay between the germline ends. Germline assignment: CDR1 SNHLY and CDR2 FYNNEI. CDR3 size: 11 residues. Here the CDR3 DNA reads TGTGCCAGCAAAGGAGGCACTGAAGCTTTCTTT. It translates to CASKGGTEAFF.

V usage is TRBV6-5 and J usage is TRBJ2-1, with TRBD2 matching 8 bases. V gave up 3 bases and J gave up 6 bases; unmatched junction bases: 10. The germline CDR1 and CDR2 sequences are MNHEY and SVGAGI. This CDR3 has 16 amino acids. CDR3 sequence: CASSYRGRGGVNEQFF. CDR3 bases: TGTGCCAGCAGTTATAGGGGCCGGGGGGGCGTCAATGAGCAGTTCTTC.

The genes are TRBV5-4 and TRBJ2-1; 11 bases fit TRBD2. This CDR3 is built from 16 residues. V was clipped by 1 base and J by 10 bases; unmatched bases: 10. CDR1 is SGHNT and CDR2 is YYREEE in the germline V gene (reference sequence). CDR3 region: CASSLWLGLAGGEQFF. CDR3 nucleotides: TGTGCCAGCAGCTTGTGGCTCGGGCTAGCGGGAGGAGAGCAGTTCTTC.

This clone was found a few times. The chain joins TRBV9 to TRBJ1-1; 7 bases match TRBD1. V was pared by 4 bases and J by 2 bases, with 14 bases of the junction left unmatched. This CDR3 spans 17 amino acids. The germline V gene has CDR1 SGDLS and CDR2 YYNGEE. The CDR3 nucleotides read TGTGCCAGCAGCCAACAGGGGACTCTATGGGTAAACACTGAAGCTTTCTTT. Amino acid sequence: CASSQQGTLWVNTEAFF.

The chain combines TRBV19 with TRBJ2-1, with D perhaps matching TRBD2 (5 bases). This CDR3 comprises 15 residues. V shed 5 bases and J shed 0 bases, with 11 bases lying between them. The germline gives CDR1 LNHDA, CDR2 SQIVND (reference sequence). This CDR3 is CASSPTGSSYNEQFF. The CDR3 DNA reads as TGTGCCAGTAGTCCCACGGGGAGCTCCTACAATGAGCAGTTCTTC.

This clone was seen a single time. J is TRBJ2-1 and V is TRBV5-1, with 9 bases identical to TRBD1. The CDR3 has 15 amino acids. The V segment lost 0 bases and the J segment 7 bases; nucleotides outside the gene matches: 5. Germline V gene lookup returns CDR1 SGHRS and CDR2 YFSETQ. CDR3 sequence reads: CASSLDVTGGNEQFF. DNA for the CDR3: TGCGCCAGCAGCTTGGATGTGACAGGGGGGAATGAGCAGTTCTTC.

The rearrangement uses TRBV20-1 and TRBJ1-1; TRBD1 is a possible D gene (5 bases). Germline assignment: CDR1 DFQATT and CDR2 SNEGSKA (reference sequence). Trimming pared 5 bases from V and 7 bases from J, leaving 11 bases between. The CDR3 sequence is 11 residues long. The CDR3 region has the DNA TGCAGTGCTGAGAGACAGATTGAAGCTTTCTTT. Protein sequence: CSAERQIEAFF.

The rearrangement joins TRBV6-4 to TRBJ2-3, with 7 bases that match TRBD2. The CDR3 is made up of 15 amino acids. Losses at the gene ends were 4 bases for V and 1 base for J; bases not matched to a gene: 5. CDR1 and CDR2 from the germline V gene are MRHNA and SNTAGT. CDR3 in DNA: TGTGCCAGCAGTGCCGGTCGGGGGGGCACAGATACGCAGTATTTT. It is translated as CASSAGRGGTDTQYF.

This chain links TRBV6-4 with TRBJ2-1; 7 bases line up with TRBD2. The CDR3 has 14 residues. V lost 5 bases to trimming and J lost 6 bases; unmatched junction nucleotides: 7. CDR1 and CDR2 (germline): MRHNA, SNTAGT. The CDR3 here is CASSTVWGGNEQFF. The CDR3 coding sequence is TGTGCCAGCAGTACCGTCTGGGGGGGCAATGAGCAGTTCTTC.

The genes are TRBV5-6 and TRBJ1-5; 7 nucleotides line up with TRBD1. The CDR3 loop spans 18 amino acids. Germline CDR1 and CDR2: SGHDT and YYEEEE. After removal of 0 bases from V and 2 bases from J, the junction contained 11 bases not matched to a gene. CDR3 coding DNA: TGTGCCAGCAGCTTGGGGGCCTTAACAGGGGTTGGCAATCAGCCCCAGCATTTT. Translating it yields CASSLGALTGVGNQPQHF.

The chain links TRBV27 to TRBJ2-1; 10 positions agree with TRBD2. CDR3 size: 16 residues. The ends lost 5 bases at V and 0 bases at J; junction bases unmatched: 4. CDR1 and CDR2 from the germline V gene are MNHEY and SMNVEV (reference sequence). The CDR3 sequence is CASSTRTSGSYNEQFF. CDR3 nucleotides: TGTGCCAGCAGTACTCGGACTAGCGGCTCCTACAATGAGCAGTTCTTC.

This clone has more than one count but fewer than ten. This chain connects TRBV25-1 to TRBJ2-7; D perhaps matches TRBD1 (6 bases). Germline V gives CDR1 MGHDK, CDR2 SYGVNS. This CDR3 has 15 amino acids. V was clipped by 3 bases and J by 1 base, with 13 bases between them. The CDR3 reads CASSDDRDTSYEQYV. CDR3 sequence (DNA): TGTGCCAGCAGTGACGATCGGGACACGTCCTACGAGCAGTACGTC.

Concerning this clone: Other DNA sequences in this specimen translate into the identical CDR3. The chain recombines TRBV6-6 with TRBJ1-1; unclear D gene. The CDR3 extends over 11 amino acids. The V gene's germline CDR1 is MNHNY and CDR2 SVGAGI (reference sequence). V dropped 6 bases and J dropped 5 bases, with 7 bases sitting between them. DNA of the CDR3: TGTGCCAGCAGCCGGGATACTGAAGCTTTCTTT. Its protein is CASSRDTEAFF.

For the CDR3, the DNA is TGTGCCAGCGGATTTGGACAGGGGGTCTCTCATGGCTACACCTTC. Protein sequence: CASGFGQGVSHGYTF. The chain is built from TRBV9 and TRBJ1-2; 10 positions match TRBD1. The V gene end was trimmed by 7 bases and the J gene end by 6 bases; junction bases not matched to a gene: 12. The CDR3 runs to 15 residues. Germline CDR1 is SGDLS and CDR2 is YYNGEE.

The chain links TRBV5-1 to TRBJ1-2, with D tentatively TRBD1 (6 bases). This CDR3 has 19 amino acids. V was shortened by 8 bases and J by 6 bases, with 35 bases between the two germline ends. Germline lookup yields CDR1 SGHRS and CDR2 YFSETQ. Here the CDR3 reads CASRRAPGTSDLAGNGYTF. In DNA form, the CDR3 reads TGCGCCAGTAGAAGGGCACCCGGGACATCCGACCTAGCGGGAAATGGCTACACCTTC.

Notes on this clone: This same CDR3 is encoded by further DNA sequences in the sample. V and J are TRBV5-1 and TRBJ2-5; D is ambiguous. The CDR3 runs to 13 residues. V lost 0 bases and J 3 bases, leaving 6 bases between the germline ends. Germline-derived CDR1 and CDR2 are SGHRS and YFSETQ. The CDR3 nucleotides read TGCGCCAGCAGCTTGGGACTCGAAGAGACCCAGTACTTC. Its translation: CASSLGLEETQYF.

V usage is TRBV28 and J usage is TRBJ2-5, with 9 bases matching TRBD1. Trimming at V came to 5 bases and at J to 2 bases, leaving 6 bases not matched to a gene. In germline, CDR1 is MDHEN, CDR2 SYDVKM. The CDR3 length is 15 residues. The CDR3 DNA sequence: TGTGCCAGCAGTCAAATGGGGACAGGGCAAGAGACCCAGTACTTC. It codes for CASSQMGTGQETQYF.

This clone occurred once. This sequence joins TRBV4-1 and TRBJ2-3, with 8 nucleotides matching TRBD1. Germline V lookup: CDR1 MGHRA, CDR2 YSYEKL. With 4 bases clipped from V and 0 bases from J, the junction kept 12 bases outside the gene matches. The CDR3 is 18 amino acids. The CDR3 here is CASSLRAQDRASTDTQYF. DNA for the CDR3: TGCGCCAGCAGCCTGAGGGCCCAGGACAGGGCTAGCACAGATACGCAGTATTTT.